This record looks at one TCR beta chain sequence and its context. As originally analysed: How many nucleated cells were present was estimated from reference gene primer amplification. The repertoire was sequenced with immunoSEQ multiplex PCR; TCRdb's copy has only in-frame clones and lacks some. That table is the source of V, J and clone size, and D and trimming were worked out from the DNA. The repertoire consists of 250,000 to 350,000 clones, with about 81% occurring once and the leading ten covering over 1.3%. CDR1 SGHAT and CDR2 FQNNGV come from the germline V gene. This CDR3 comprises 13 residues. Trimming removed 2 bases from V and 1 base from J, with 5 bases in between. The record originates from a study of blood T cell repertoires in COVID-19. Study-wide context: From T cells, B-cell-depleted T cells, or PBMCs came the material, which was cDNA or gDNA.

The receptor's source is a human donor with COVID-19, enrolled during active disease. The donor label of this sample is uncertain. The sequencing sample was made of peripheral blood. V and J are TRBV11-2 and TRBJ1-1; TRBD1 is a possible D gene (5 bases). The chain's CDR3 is CASSLTGNTEAFF. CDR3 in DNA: TGTGCCAGCAGCTTAACAGGGAACACTGAAGCTTTCTTT.